Below, 6 T cell receptor beta chains from the same sample are listed, as sequenced in a study of blood T cell repertoires in COVID-19. Clones were read by immunoSEQ multiplex PCR, and TCRdb kept only the in-frame ones, dropping some. The table records more than 20,000 clones, around three quarters of them present only once. Sequencing used peripheral blood. The receptors were gathered from a man aged 55 to 70 with active COVID-19.

The chain uses TRBV21-1 and TRBJ2-4; the D call in the table, TRBD1, was not verified against the DNA. TRBV21-1 is marked as a pseudogene. The length of the CDR3 is 18 residues. CDR3 sequence reads: CASAQFETGELAKNIQYF. The CDR3, as DNA: TGTGCCAGCGCTCAATTCGAGACAGGGGAGCTAGCCAAAAACATTCAGTACTTC.

This clone occurred once. The chain is built from TRBV27 and TRBJ2-7, with a tentative D call TRBD2 (6 bases). The V gene's germline CDR1 is MNHEY and CDR2 SMNVEV (reference sequence). Trimming shortened V by 5 bases and J by 3 bases, and 11 bases separated the two germline ends. The CDR3 runs 13 residues. In DNA, the CDR3 is TGTGCCAGCAGTCAGGAGGGGCACTACGAGCAGTACTTC. Its translation is CASSQEGHYEQYF.

This chain uses TRBV29-1 with TRBJ1-1, with D tentatively TRBD1 (6 bases). In germline, CDR1 is SQVTM, CDR2 ANQGSEA. The CDR3 has 11 amino acids. V was clipped by 5 bases and J by 6 bases, with 10 bases between them. For the CDR3, the DNA is TGCAGCGTTCAACAGGGCCCTGAAGCTTTCTTT. Protein: CSVQQGPEAFF.

The V call is TRBV4-3, the J call TRBJ1-1; D remains ambiguous. V was trimmed by 3 bases and J by 3 bases, leaving 11 bases between them. The CDR3 spans 14 residues. Germline values: CDR1 LGHNA, CDR2 YSLEER. CDR3 protein: CASSQEVSDTEAFF. The DNA for the CDR3 is TGCGCCAGCAGCCAGGAGGTTTCGGACACTGAAGCTTTCTTT.

V usage is TRBV5-1 and J usage is TRBJ2-7; D remains unclear. Looked up from germline, CDR1 is SGHRS and CDR2 is YFSETQ. With 4 bases removed from V and 3 bases from J, the gap between germline ends came to 14 bases. The CDR3 loop spans 14 amino acids. CDR3 sequence reads: CASSPPSARYEQYF. As DNA, the CDR3 is TGCGCCAGCAGCCCGCCCAGCGCTCGCTACGAGCAGTACTTC.

The J gene is TRBJ2-7, the V gene TRBV30, with 10 bases matching TRBD2. Unmatched junction bases numbered 14, after V lost 3 bases and J lost 9 bases. The CDR3 totals 15 residues. Per the germline V gene, CDR1 is GTSNPN and CDR2 is SVGIG (reference sequence). The DNA for the CDR3 is TGTGCCTGGAGCCACGAGGCTAGCGGGAGAAACGGGCAGTACTTC. The encoded protein is CAWSHEASGRNGQYF.